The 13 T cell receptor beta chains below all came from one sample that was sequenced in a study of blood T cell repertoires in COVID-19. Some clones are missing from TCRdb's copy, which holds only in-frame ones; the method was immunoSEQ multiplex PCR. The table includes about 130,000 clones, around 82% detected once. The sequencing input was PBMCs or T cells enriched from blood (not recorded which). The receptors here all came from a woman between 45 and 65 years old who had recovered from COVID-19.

The CDR3 nucleotides read TGTGCCAGCAGCCGAGACAGCTATGGCTACACCTTC. Protein sequence: CASSRDSYGYTF. This chain links TRBV7-8 with TRBJ1-2; tentative D call: TRBD1 (5 bases). Germline CDR1 is SGHVS and CDR2 is FQNEAQ. Trimming cost V 5 bases and J 4 bases, with 8 bases left between them. This CDR3 contains 12 residues.

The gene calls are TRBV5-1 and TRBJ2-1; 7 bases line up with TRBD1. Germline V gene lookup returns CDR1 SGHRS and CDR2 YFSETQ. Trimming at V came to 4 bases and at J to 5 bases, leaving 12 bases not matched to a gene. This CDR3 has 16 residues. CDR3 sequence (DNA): TGCGCCAGCAGCGGGACCCCGGGACAGATTGACAATGAGCAGTTCTTC. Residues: CASSGTPGQIDNEQFF.

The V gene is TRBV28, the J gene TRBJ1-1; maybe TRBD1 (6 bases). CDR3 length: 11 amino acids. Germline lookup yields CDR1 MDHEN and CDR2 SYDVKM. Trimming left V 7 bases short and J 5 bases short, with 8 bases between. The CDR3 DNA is TGTGCCAGCAAGGGGGGGACTGAAGCTTTCTTT. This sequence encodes CASKGGTEAFF.

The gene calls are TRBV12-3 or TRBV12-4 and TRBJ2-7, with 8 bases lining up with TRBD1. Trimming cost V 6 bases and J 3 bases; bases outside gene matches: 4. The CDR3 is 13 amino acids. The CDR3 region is CASRTTGGYEQYF. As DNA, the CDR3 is TGTGCCAGCAGGACTACAGGGGGCTACGAGCAGTACTTC.

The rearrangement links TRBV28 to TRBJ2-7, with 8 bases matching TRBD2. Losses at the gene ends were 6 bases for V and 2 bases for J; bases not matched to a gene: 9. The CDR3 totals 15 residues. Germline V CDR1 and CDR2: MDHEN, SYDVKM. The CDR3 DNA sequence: TGTGCCAGCAGGACCTTAAGCGGGGGCACCTACGAGCAGTACTTC. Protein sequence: CASRTLSGGTYEQYF.

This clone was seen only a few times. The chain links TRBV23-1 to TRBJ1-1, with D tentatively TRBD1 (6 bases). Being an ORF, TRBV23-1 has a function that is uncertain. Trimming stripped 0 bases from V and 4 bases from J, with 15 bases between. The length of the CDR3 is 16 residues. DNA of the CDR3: TGCGCCAGCAGTCAATCAAGTAGCAGGGGTATCACTGAAGCTTTCTTT. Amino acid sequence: CASSQSSSRGITEAFF.

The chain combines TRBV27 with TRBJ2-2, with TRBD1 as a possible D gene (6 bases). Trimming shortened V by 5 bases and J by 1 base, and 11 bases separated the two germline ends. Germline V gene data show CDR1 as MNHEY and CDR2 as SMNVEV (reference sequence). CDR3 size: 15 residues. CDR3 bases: TGTGCCAGCAGTCAAGAGACAGGGAACACCGGGGAGCTGTTTTTT. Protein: CASSQETGNTGELFF.

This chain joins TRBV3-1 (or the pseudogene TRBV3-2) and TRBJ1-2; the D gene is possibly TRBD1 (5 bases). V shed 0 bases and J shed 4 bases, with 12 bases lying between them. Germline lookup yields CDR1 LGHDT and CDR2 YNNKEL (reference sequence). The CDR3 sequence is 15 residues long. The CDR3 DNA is TGTGCCAGCAGCCAAGATAACGACAGAGCCTATGGCTACACCTTC. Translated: CASSQDNDRAYGYTF.

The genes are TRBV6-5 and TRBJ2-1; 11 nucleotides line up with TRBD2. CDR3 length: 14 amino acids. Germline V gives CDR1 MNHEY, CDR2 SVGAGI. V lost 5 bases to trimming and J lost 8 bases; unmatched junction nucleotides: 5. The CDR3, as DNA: TGTGCCAGCAGTCAGGGACTAGCGGTACATGAGCAGTTCTTC. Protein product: CASSQGLAVHEQFF.

CDR3 sequence (DNA): TGTGCCAGCAGCTCGGCCGGGACATCCGGCGCGGCTTTCTTT. Amino acids: CASSSAGTSGAAFF. The chain carries TRBV5-4 and TRBJ1-1; possible D gene TRBD1, 6 bases. Germline assignment: CDR1 SGHNT and CDR2 YYREEE (reference sequence). The V end lost 3 bases, the J end lost 11 bases, and 20 bases lay between the germline ends. The CDR3 is 14 residues long.

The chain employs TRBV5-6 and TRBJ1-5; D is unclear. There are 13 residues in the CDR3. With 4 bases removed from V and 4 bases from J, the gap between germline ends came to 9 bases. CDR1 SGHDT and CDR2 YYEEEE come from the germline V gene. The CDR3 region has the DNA TGTGCCAGCAGCCCCGCGATGAATCAGCCCCAGCATTTT. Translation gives CASSPAMNQPQHF.

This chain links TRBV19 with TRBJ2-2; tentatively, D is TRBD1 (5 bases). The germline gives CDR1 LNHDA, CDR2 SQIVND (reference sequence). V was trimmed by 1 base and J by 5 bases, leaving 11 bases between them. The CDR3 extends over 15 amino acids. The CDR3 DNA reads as TGTGCCAGTAGTATAGTACCCCAGGGTACCGGGGAGCTGTTTTTT. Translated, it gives CASSIVPQGTGELFF.

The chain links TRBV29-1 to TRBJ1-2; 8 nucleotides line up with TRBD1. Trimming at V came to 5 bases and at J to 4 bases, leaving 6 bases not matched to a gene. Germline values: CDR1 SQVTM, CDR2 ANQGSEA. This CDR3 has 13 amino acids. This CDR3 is CSVSQGASYGYTF. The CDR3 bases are TGCAGCGTTAGCCAGGGGGCTAGCTATGGCTACACCTTC.